These 30 T cell receptor beta chains originate from one sample sequenced in a study of neoadjuvant anti-PD-1 for oral cavity cancer. Time point noted: after neoadjuvant nivolumab, at surgical resection. Profiled with immunoSEQ multiplex PCR; TCRdb holds only in-frame clones, not every one. The data contain 14,000 or so clones, 75% of them singletons. Sequenced material: PBMCs, taken after nivolumab (anti-PD-1) treatment. The origin of the receptors is a person between 40 and 85 years old with oral cavity squamous cell carcinoma.

This chain connects TRBV28 to TRBJ2-3; D may be TRBD1 or TRBD2 (6 bases each). The CDR3 length is 15 residues. Germline-derived CDR1 and CDR2 are MDHEN and SYDVKM. Trimming left V 5 bases short and J 4 bases short, with 16 bases between. CDR3 protein: CASSQFRGPADTQYF. In DNA, the CDR3 is TGTGCCAGCAGTCAATTCCGGGGGCCGGCAGATACGCAGTATTTT.

The chain employs TRBV5-8 and TRBJ2-2; TRBD2 matches 9 bases. This CDR3 comprises 16 residues. Trimming took 3 bases from V and 5 from J; bases not matched to a gene: 8. Germline lookup yields CDR1 SGHTS and CDR2 YDEGEE. CDR3 nucleotides: TGTGCCAGCAGCTCTCGGGGTAGCGGGAGTACCGGGGAGCTGTTTTTT. Its translation is CASSSRGSGSTGELFF.

This clone was counted once. The V gene is TRBV15, the J gene TRBJ2-7; D possibly uses TRBD1 or TRBD2 (5 bases each). The CDR3 covers 13 residues. CDR1 and CDR2 (germline): LNHNV, YYDKDF (reference sequence). Trimming cost V 0 bases and J 6 bases, with 9 bases left between them. CDR3 bases: TGTGCCACCAGCAGAGATCGGGGCCGCGAGCAGTACTTC. Protein product: CATSRDRGREQYF.

This clone has a single count. The J gene is TRBJ2-2, the V gene TRBV25-1; 10 positions agree with TRBD2. Germline-derived CDR1 and CDR2 are MGHDK and SYGVNS. The CDR3 sequence is 15 residues long. Trimming cost V 4 bases and J 9 bases; bases outside gene matches: 8. CDR3 protein: CASSGTSSGSRELFF. In DNA form, the CDR3 reads TGTGCCAGCAGTGGAACGTCTAGCGGGAGCCGGGAGCTGTTTTTT. Using reference TRBV25-1 and TRBJ2-2 for the parts outside the CDR3, the full variable domain is EADIYQTPRYLVIGTGKKITLECSQTMGHDKMYWYQQDPGMELHLIHYSYGVNSTEKGDLSSESTVSRIRTEHFPLTLESARPSHTSQYLCASSGTSSGSRELFFGEGSRLTVL.

This clone is a singleton in its sample. V gene TRBV27 combines with J gene TRBJ2-5; TRBD1 agrees at 7 bases. After removal of 8 bases from V and 1 base from J, the junction contained 10 bases not matched to a gene. CDR1 is MNHEY, CDR2 SMNVEV, per germline (reference sequence). The CDR3 is 15 residues long. Here the CDR3 reads CASRRTGLGQETQYF. CDR3 bases: TGTGCCAGCCGAAGGACAGGTCTCGGCCAAGAGACCCAGTACTTC.

This rearrangement joins TRBV4-1 to TRBJ2-5; D gene ambiguous. V dropped 4 bases and J dropped 5 bases, with 23 bases sitting between them. This CDR3 spans 17 amino acids. Per germline, CDR1 MGHRA and CDR2 YSYEKL. The CDR3 region is CASSPDLLRSLGETQYF. The CDR3 coding sequence is TGCGCCAGCAGCCCAGACTTGTTGCGGAGCCTGGGGGAGACCCAGTACTTC.

The chain carries TRBV11-2 and TRBJ1-1; 11 bases match TRBD1. J lost 4 bases, V lost 4 bases, and 8 bases had no gene match. CDR3 length equals 16 residues. From germline, CDR1 is SGHAT and CDR2 FQNNGV. CDR3 sequence reads: CASSWKTGTGGTEAFF. The CDR3 DNA reads TGTGCCAGCAGCTGGAAAACCGGGACAGGGGGCACTGAAGCTTTCTTT. The complete variable domain, with remaining parts taken from reference TRBV11-2 and TRBJ1-1, reads EAGVAQSPRYKIIEKRQSVAFWCNPISGHATLYWYQQILGQGPKLLIQFQNNGVVDDSQLPKDRFSAERLKGVDSTLKIQPAKLEDSAVYLCASSWKTGTGGTEAFFGQGTRLTVV.

The chain uses TRBV19 and TRBJ2-7, with 12 nucleotides matching TRBD2. There are 16 residues in the CDR3. The V gene end was trimmed by 4 bases and the J gene end by 1 base; junction bases not matched to a gene: 5. Germline CDR1 and CDR2: LNHDA and SQIVND (reference sequence). The CDR3 region has the DNA TGTGCCAGTAGTACCAATGGACTAGCGGGGTCCTACGAGCAGTACTTC. Its translation is CASSTNGLAGSYEQYF.

The chain combines TRBV5-4 with TRBJ2-3; D unresolved. Germline CDR1 SGHNT, CDR2 YYREEE (reference sequence). The V end was cut by 4 bases, the J end by 6 bases, with 9 bases between. The CDR3 covers 12 residues. The CDR3, as DNA: TGTGCCAGCAGCGGGGTAAGGGATACGCAGTATTTT. It is translated as CASSGVRDTQYF.

The rearrangement joins TRBV30 to TRBJ1-1; 7 positions agree with TRBD1. This CDR3 region has 14 residues. CDR1 and CDR2 (germline): GTSNPN, SVGIG (reference sequence). The V and J ends lost 2 bases and 1 base, in that order; junction bases with no gene match: 4. The DNA of the CDR3 is TGTGCCTGGAGTCTAAGGGACAGGAACACTGAAGCTTTCTTT. It specifies CAWSLRDRNTEAFF.

J is TRBJ2-1 and V is TRBV12-5; no clear D gene. The CDR3 totals 14 residues. V was pared by 1 base and J by 0 bases, with 4 bases between. CDR1 is LGHNT, CDR2 FRNRAP, per germline. CDR3 amino acids: CASGLGGSYNEQFF. CDR3 nucleotide sequence: TGTGCTAGTGGTTTGGGGGGCTCCTACAATGAGCAGTTCTTC.

The rearrangement links TRBV5-1 to TRBJ2-1; D not resolved. The CDR3 runs 15 residues. The germline V gene encodes CDR1 SGHRS and CDR2 YFSETQ. The germline V and J ends were trimmed by 3 bases and 0 bases, with 10 bases remaining between them. CDR3 nucleotide sequence: TGCGCCAGCAGCTCTGTCAGGAGCTCCTACAATGAGCAGTTCTTC. Protein: CASSSVRSSYNEQFF.

This clone was counted only a few times. The gene calls are TRBV7-9 and TRBJ2-7; 8 bases are a match to TRBD2. The CDR3 extends over 16 amino acids. V shed 5 bases and J 2 bases; nucleotides not matched to a gene: 11. Germline assignment: CDR1 SEHNR and CDR2 FQNEAQ (reference sequence). CDR3 DNA: TGTGCCAGCAGCGTCCCGCGGCGGGGGGACCCCTACGAGCAGTACTTC. It is translated as CASSVPRRGDPYEQYF.

The chain has TRBV5-5 and TRBJ1-4; tentative D call: TRBD1 (6 bases). V dropped 3 bases and J dropped 0 bases, with 9 bases sitting between them. The CDR3 contains 15 residues. Looked up from germline, CDR1 is SGHKS and CDR2 is YYEKEE (reference sequence). The CDR3 DNA is TGTGCCAGCAGCTACTGGACAGCAACTAATGAAAAACTGTTTTTT. This encodes CASSYWTATNEKLFF.

The chain employs TRBV25-1 and TRBJ2-6; no reliable D call. The CDR3 loop spans 15 amino acids. Germline V gene sequence: CDR1 MGHDK, CDR2 SYGVNS. The V gene lost 7 bases and the J gene lost 2 bases, with 12 bases spanning the gap. For the CDR3, the DNA is TGTGCCAGCAATCCCGGCCCCCCTGGGGCCAACGTCCTGACTTTC. Translated, it gives CASNPGPPGANVLTF.

The rearrangement joins TRBV19 to TRBJ1-2; D is ambiguous. The CDR3 is made up of 13 amino acids. V was clipped by 3 bases and J by 6 bases, with 11 bases between them. Germline V CDR1 and CDR2: LNHDA, SQIVND (reference sequence). The DNA of the CDR3 is TGTGCCAGTAGTATCGGATGGGAGGATGGCTACACCTTC. Translation gives CASSIGWEDGYTF. Variable domain in full (rest from reference TRBV19 and TRBJ1-2): DGGITQSPKYLFRKEGQNVTLSCEQNLNHDAMYWYRQDPGQGLRLIYYSQIVNDFQKGDIAEGYSVSREKKESFPLTVTSAQKNPTAFYLCASSIGWEDGYTFGSGTRLTVV.

CDR3 nucleotide sequence: TGTGCCAGCAGCGTAGCGGGGGTGCAGTTCTTC. It specifies CASSVAGVQFF. The chain links TRBV2 to TRBJ2-1; 9 bases line up with TRBD2. This CDR3 has 11 residues. The germline V gene has CDR1 SNHLY and CDR2 FYNNEI. J was trimmed by 12 bases and V by 6 bases; bases with no gene match: 3.

The V gene is TRBV6-1, the J gene TRBJ1-1; unclear D gene. Deletions cut 9 bases from V and 5 bases from J, with 19 bases between. CDR1 MNHNS and CDR2 SASEGT come from the germline V gene. The CDR3 length is 14 residues. The CDR3 nucleotides are TGTGCCAGTAGACGGGGTTTTGGAGGGACTGAAGCTTTCTTT. This gives the protein CASRRGFGGTEAFF.

The chain links TRBV11-2 to TRBJ2-2; D ambiguous. V was pared by 7 bases and J by 1 base, with 16 bases between. The CDR3 is 16 residues long. Germline V gene data show CDR1 as SGHAT and CDR2 as FQNNGV. This CDR3 is CASKLGWRRNTGELFF. Written as DNA, the CDR3 is TGTGCCAGCAAGCTTGGGTGGCGGAGGAACACCGGGGAGCTGTTTTTT.

This rearrangement joins TRBV30 to TRBJ2-3; no clear D. Germline V lookup: CDR1 GTSNPN, CDR2 SVGIG (reference sequence). V was trimmed by 4 bases and J by 0 bases, leaving 11 bases between them. CDR3 length: 14 amino acids. CDR3 region: CAWNLGTSTDTQYF. DNA for the CDR3: TGTGCCTGGAACTTGGGCACCAGCACAGATACGCAGTATTTT.

The J gene is TRBJ2-5, the V gene TRBV6-6; no reliable D call. V lost 3 bases and J 2 bases, leaving 1 base between the germline ends. The CDR3 is made up of 11 amino acids. Germline-derived CDR1 and CDR2 are MNHNY and SVGAGI (reference sequence). The CDR3 coding sequence is TGTGCCAGCAGTTATCAAGAGACCCAGTACTTC. Its protein is CASSYQETQYF.

The V call is TRBV5-4, the J call TRBJ1-2; D not certain. The V end lost 3 bases, the J end lost 1 base, and 10 bases lay between the germline ends. From germline, CDR1 is SGHNT and CDR2 YYREEE (reference sequence). The CDR3 contains 14 residues. Written as DNA, the CDR3 is TGTGCCAGCAGCTCGCACAGTTTTAACTATGGCTACACCTTC. Protein product: CASSSHSFNYGYTF. The variable domain in full, completed from reference TRBV5-4 and TRBJ1-2, reads ETGVTQSPTHLIKTRGQQVTLRCSSQSGHNTVSWYQQALGQGPQFIFQYYREEENGRGNFPPRFSGLQFPNYSSELNVNALELDDSALYLCASSSHSFNYGYTFGSGTRLTVV.

J is TRBJ1-5 and V is TRBV19; TRBD1 is a possible D gene (5 bases). Germline CDR1 and CDR2: LNHDA and SQIVND (reference sequence). This CDR3 spans 15 amino acids. V was pared by 0 bases and J by 3 bases, with 9 bases between. For the CDR3, the DNA is TGTGCCAGTAGTATAGAGGGGGGGTACAATCAGCCCCAGCATTTT. As protein: CASSIEGGYNQPQHF.

The gene calls are TRBV6-6 and TRBJ2-1; D possibly matches TRBD1 or TRBD2 (5 bases each). Trimming pared 0 bases from V and 9 bases from J, leaving 12 bases between. There are 14 residues in the CDR3. CDR1 and CDR2 from the germline V gene are MNHNY and SVGAGI (reference sequence). This CDR3 reads CASSYSFWGSEQFF. The CDR3 DNA is TGTGCCAGCAGTTACTCGTTCTGGGGGAGTGAGCAGTTCTTC.

The chain employs TRBV5-1 and TRBJ2-7; TRBD1 matches at 10 bases. The junction had 13 bases not matched to a gene; V was cut back by 9 bases and J by 7 bases. The CDR3 is made up of 14 amino acids. Germline CDR1 reads SGHRS; CDR2 reads YFSETQ. The CDR3 DNA reads as TGCGCCACCCGGGGGCGACAGGGGGCAGGGGAGCAGTACTTC. Protein sequence: CATRGRQGAGEQYF.

This chain links TRBV19 with TRBJ1-4; 8 positions agree with TRBD1. In germline, CDR1 is LNHDA, CDR2 SQIVND (reference sequence). The CDR3 consists of 14 residues. Trimming cost V 7 bases and J 7 bases; bases outside gene matches: 8. CDR3 nucleotide sequence: TGTGCCAGTACCGACAGGGGAATTGGTGAAAAACTGTTTTTT. Translation gives CASTDRGIGEKLFF. The complete variable domain, with remaining parts taken from reference TRBV19 and TRBJ1-4, reads DGGITQSPKYLFRKEGQNVTLSCEQNLNHDAMYWYRQDPGQGLRLIYYSQIVNDFQKGDIAEGYSVSREKKESFPLTVTSAQKNPTAFYLCASTDRGIGEKLFFGSGTQLSVL.

The chain joins TRBV6-1 to TRBJ1-1; no clear D. This CDR3 is 14 amino acids long. CDR1 is MNHNS, CDR2 SASEGT, per germline. The V end was cut by 0 bases, the J end by 5 bases, with 10 bases between. The CDR3 region is CASSEAYSRTEAFF. CDR3 bases: TGTGCCAGCAGTGAAGCGTATTCGAGGACTGAAGCTTTCTTT.

This chain uses TRBV28 with TRBJ2-7; 9 nucleotides match TRBD1. Per germline, CDR1 MDHEN and CDR2 SYDVKM. The CDR3 has 13 amino acids. Trimming took 6 bases from V and 3 from J; bases not matched to a gene: 3. This CDR3 reads CASSTGGVYEQYF. The CDR3 DNA follows: TGTGCCAGCAGCACAGGGGGCGTCTACGAGCAGTACTTC.

The chain links TRBV10-3 to TRBJ1-1; 8 bases fit TRBD1. After removal of 6 bases from V and 1 base from J, the junction contained 4 bases not matched to a gene. Germline-derived CDR1 and CDR2 are ENHRY and SYGVKD. The length of the CDR3 is 14 residues. CDR3 in amino acids: CAIRTGQGNTEAFF. Written as DNA, the CDR3 is TGTGCCATCAGGACCGGACAGGGGAACACTGAAGCTTTCTTT.

This chain joins TRBV4-1 and TRBJ2-7; 9 nucleotides match TRBD2. The length of the CDR3 is 15 residues. Germline lookup yields CDR1 MGHRA and CDR2 YSYEKL. Trimming at V came to 4 bases and at J to 3 bases, leaving 7 bases not matched to a gene. DNA of the CDR3: TGCGCCAGCAGCCCGTTAGCGGGAGTACGCTACGAGCAGTACTTC. Translated: CASSPLAGVRYEQYF.